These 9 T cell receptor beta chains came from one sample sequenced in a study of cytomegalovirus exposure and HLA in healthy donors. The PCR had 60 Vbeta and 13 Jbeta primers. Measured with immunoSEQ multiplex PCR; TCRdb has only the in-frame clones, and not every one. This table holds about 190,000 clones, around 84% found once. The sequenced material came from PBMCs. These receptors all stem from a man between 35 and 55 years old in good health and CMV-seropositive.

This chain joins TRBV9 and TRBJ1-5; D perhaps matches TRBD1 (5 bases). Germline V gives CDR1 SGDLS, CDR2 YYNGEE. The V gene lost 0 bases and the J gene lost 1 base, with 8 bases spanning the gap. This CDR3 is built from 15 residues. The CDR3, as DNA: TGTGCCAGCAGCGTAGGGGGGGACAGCAATCAGCCCCAGCATTTT. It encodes CASSVGGDSNQPQHF.

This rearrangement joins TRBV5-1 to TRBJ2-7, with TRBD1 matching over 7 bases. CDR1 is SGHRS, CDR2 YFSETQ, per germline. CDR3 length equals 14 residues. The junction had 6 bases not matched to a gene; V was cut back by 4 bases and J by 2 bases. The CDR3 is CASSPRQGAYEQYF. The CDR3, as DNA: TGCGCCAGCAGCCCCCGACAGGGAGCCTACGAGCAGTACTTC. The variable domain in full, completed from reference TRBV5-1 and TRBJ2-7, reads KAGVTQTPRYLIKTRGQQVTLSCSPISGHRSVSWYQQTPGQGLQFLFEYFSETQRNKGNFPGRFSGRQFSNSRSEMNVSTLELGDSALYLCASSPRQGAYEQYFGPGTRLTVT.

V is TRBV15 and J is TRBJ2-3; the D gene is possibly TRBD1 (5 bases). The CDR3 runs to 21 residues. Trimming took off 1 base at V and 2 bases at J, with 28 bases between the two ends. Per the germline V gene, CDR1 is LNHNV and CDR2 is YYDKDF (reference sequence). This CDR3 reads CATSRGGKGRTIHMNTDTQYF. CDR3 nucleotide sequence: TGTGCCACCAGCAGAGGGGGCAAAGGGCGGACCATACACATGAACACAGATACGCAGTATTTT.

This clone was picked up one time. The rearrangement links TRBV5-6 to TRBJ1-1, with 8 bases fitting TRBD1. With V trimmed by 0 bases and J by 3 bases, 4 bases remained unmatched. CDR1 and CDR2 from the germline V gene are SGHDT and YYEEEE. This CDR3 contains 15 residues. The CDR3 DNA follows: TGTGCCAGCAGCTTGGGCCCGACAGGGGACACTGAAGCTTTCTTT. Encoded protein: CASSLGPTGDTEAFF.

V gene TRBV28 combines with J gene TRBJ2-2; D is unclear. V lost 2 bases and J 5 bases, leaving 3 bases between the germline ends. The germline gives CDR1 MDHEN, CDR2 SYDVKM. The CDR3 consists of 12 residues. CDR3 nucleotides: TGTGCCAGCAGTTTACAGACCGGGGAGCTGTTTTTT. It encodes CASSLQTGELFF.

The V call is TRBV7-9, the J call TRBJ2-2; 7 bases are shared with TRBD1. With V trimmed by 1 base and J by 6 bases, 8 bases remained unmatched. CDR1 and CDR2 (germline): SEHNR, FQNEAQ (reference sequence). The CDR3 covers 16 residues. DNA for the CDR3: TGTGCCAGCAGCTTAGGGGGGACAGATCGCCCCGGGGAGCTGTTTTTT. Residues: CASSLGGTDRPGELFF.

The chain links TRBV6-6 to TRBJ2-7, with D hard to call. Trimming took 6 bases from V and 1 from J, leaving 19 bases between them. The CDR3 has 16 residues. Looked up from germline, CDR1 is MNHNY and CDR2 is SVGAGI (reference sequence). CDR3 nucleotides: TGTGCCAGCAGCTTGGCTTTCGGAGAGATGTCCTACGAGCAGTACTTC. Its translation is CASSLAFGEMSYEQYF.

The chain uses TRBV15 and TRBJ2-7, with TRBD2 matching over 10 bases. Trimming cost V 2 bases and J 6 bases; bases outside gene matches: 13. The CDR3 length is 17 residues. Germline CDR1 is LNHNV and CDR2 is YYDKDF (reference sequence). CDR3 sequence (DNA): TGTGCCACCAGCAGAATCGTATTAGCGGGAGGAGGAAGCGAGCAGTACTTC. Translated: CATSRIVLAGGGSEQYF.

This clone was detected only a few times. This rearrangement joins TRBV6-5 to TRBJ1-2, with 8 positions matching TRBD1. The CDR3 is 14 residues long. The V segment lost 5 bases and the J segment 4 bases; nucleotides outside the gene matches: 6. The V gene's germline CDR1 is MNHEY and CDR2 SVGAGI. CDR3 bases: TGTGCCAGCAGTCGGACAGGGATGGGCTATGGCTACACCTTC. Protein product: CASSRTGMGYGYTF.